This is a list of T cell receptor beta chains from one sample in a study of blood T cell repertoires in COVID-19. The table came from immunoSEQ multiplex PCR; TCRdb's copy has only in-frame clones and leaves some out. In the table there are tens of thousands of clones, approximately 78% of which are singletons. Sample: peripheral blood. These receptors came from an elderly woman with active or convalescent COVID-19. CDR3s include the opening cysteine and the closing phenylalanine or tryptophan. Fields, in order: clone size, CDR3 length, J gene, D gene, V gene, CDR3 protein, CDR3 DNA. A D gene is named only where the DNA matches it firmly. Rows give clone size only sometimes, using once, few, many, or a class for an expanded clone.

>-|13|TRBJ1-2|TRBD1|TRBV5-1
CASSQGQSTGYTF
TGCGCCAGCAGCCAGGGACAGAGCACTGGCTACACCTTC
>once|14|TRBJ1-5|-|TRBV7-2
CASSLAYSNQPQHF
TGTGCCAGCAGCTTAGCTTATAGCAATCAGCCCCAGCATTTT
>-|15|TRBJ1-5|TRBD1|TRBV9
CASSATGTAHQPQHF
TGTGCCAGCAGCGCCACCGGGACAGCACATCAGCCCCAGCATTTT
>-|13|TRBJ2-1|TRBD2|TRBV29-1
CTVTSGRSNEQFF
TGCACCGTGACTAGCGGGAGATCGAATGAGCAGTTCTTC
>-|15|TRBJ1-6|TRBD1|TRBV30
CAWSLGTGINSPLHF
TGTGCCTGGAGTCTTGGGACAGGGATTAATTCACCCCTCCACTTT
>-|13|TRBJ1-2|TRBD1|TRBV12-3/TRBV12-4
CASSSRGDYGYTF
TGTGCCAGCAGTTCCAGGGGGGACTATGGCTACACCTTC
>-|14|TRBJ2-1|-|TRBV24-1
CATSVTHRYNEQFF
TGTGCCACCAGTGTGACACACCGTTATAATGAGCAGTTCTTC
>once|13|TRBJ2-2|-|TRBV28
CASRQTNTGELFF
TGTGCCAGCAGACAGACGAACACCGGGGAGCTGTTTTTT
>-|19|TRBJ2-7|TRBD2|TRBV4-3
CASSQDIGLAGGWRYEQYF
TGCGCCAGCAGCCAAGATATCGGTCTAGCGGGGGGGTGGAGGTACGAGCAGTACTTC
>-|17|TRBJ1-1|TRBD1|TRBV30
CAWSLGGTGAMNTEAFF
TGTGCCTGGAGCCTGGGGGGGACAGGGGCCATGAACACTGAAGCTTTCTTT
>-|15|TRBJ2-7|-|TRBV7-6
CASSLGQGEVYEQYF
TGTGCCAGCAGCTTGGGCCAGGGGGAGGTTTACGAGCAGTACTTC
>medium-sized|13|TRBJ2-7|-|TRBV6-5
CATRLADSYEQYF
TGTGCCACCAGGTTGGCAGACTCCTACGAGCAGTACTTC
>few|15|TRBJ2-7|-|TRBV5-4
CASSLQGSPLYEQYF
TGTGCCAGCAGCTTACAGGGCTCCCCTCTCTACGAGCAGTACTTC
>-|13|TRBJ1-2|-|TRBV27
CASSLEGGYGYTF
TGTGCCAGCAGTCTTGAGGGAGGCTATGGCTACACCTTC
>-|15|TRBJ2-7|TRBD2|TRBV28
CASSLSPAGGYEQYF
TGTGCCAGCAGTTTATCCCCAGCGGGAGGATACGAGCAGTACTTC
>-|17|TRBJ2-1|TRBD2|TRBV11-2
CASSLGTSGGFYNEQFF
TGTGCCAGCAGCTTAGGGACTAGCGGGGGGTTTTACAATGAGCAGTTCTTC
>-|17|TRBJ1-6|TRBD1|TRBV4-3
CASSQATGGWYNSPLHF
TGCGCCAGCAGCCAAGCCACAGGGGGCTGGTATAATTCACCCCTCCACTTT
>-|14|TRBJ2-3|TRBD2|TRBV6-6
CASSLAGDTDTQYF
TGTGCCAGCAGTCTAGCGGGGGACACAGATACGCAGTATTTT
>few|19|TRBJ1-4|-|TRBV21-1
CASSKCPTGADATNEKLFF
TGTGCCAGCAGCAAATGTCCCACAGGGGCCGATGCAACTAATGAAAAACTGTTTTTT
>-|14|TRBJ2-5|-|TRBV19
CASSSFQVTETQYF
TGTGCCAGTAGTAGTTTCCAGGTCACGGAGACCCAGTACTTC
>-|13|TRBJ2-1|TRBD2|TRBV29-1
CSVAPSGSNEQFF
TGCAGCGTAGCCCCTAGCGGGTCTAATGAGCAGTTCTTC
>once|16|TRBJ1-2|TRBD1|TRBV4-1
CASSQAKGQGIHGYTF
TGCGCCAGCAGCCAAGCTAAGGGACAGGGGATACATGGCTACACCTTC
>-|13|TRBJ1-5|-|TRBV19
CATGRDVGQPQHF
TGTGCCACCGGGAGGGATGTCGGGCAGCCCCAGCATTTT
>-|13|TRBJ2-7|TRBD1|TRBV6-2/TRBV6-3
CASSLGQGYEQYF
TGTGCCAGCAGTTTGGGACAGGGCTACGAGCAGTACTTC
>-|12|TRBJ1-2|-|TRBV29-1
CSVGTGDGGYTF
TGCAGCGTTGGAACCGGGGATGGTGGCTACACCTTC
>-|15|TRBJ2-3|-|TRBV9
CASNVGQGRGDTQYF
TGTGCCAGCAACGTCGGGCAGGGGAGGGGGGATACGCAGTATTTT
>-|15|TRBJ2-1|-|TRBV9
CASSVVGEAYNEQFF
TGTGCCAGCAGCGTAGTAGGGGAGGCCTACAATGAGCAGTTCTTC
>-|17|TRBJ2-1|-|TRBV7-2
CASSLGQSSSSYNEQFF
TGTGCCAGCAGCTTAGGACAGTCCTCGAGCTCCTACAATGAGCAGTTCTTC
>-|17|TRBJ2-5|TRBD1|TRBV28
CASSPLGTGFLRETQYF
TGTGCCAGCAGCCCCCTAGGGACAGGGTTTCTCCGAGAGACCCAGTACTTC
>-|15|TRBJ2-7|TRBD2|TRBV5-1
CASSFFSGPPGGQYF
TGCGCCAGCAGCTTCTTTAGCGGGCCGCCCGGGGGGCAGTACTTC
>-|14|TRBJ1-1|TRBD1|TRBV19
CASSAKDRGTEAFF
TGTGCCAGTAGTGCAAAAGACAGGGGGACTGAAGCTTTCTTT
>-|15|TRBJ2-3|-|TRBV4-2
CASSRTTLSTDTQYF
TGTGCCAGCTCACGGACTACCCTTAGCACAGATACGCAGTATTTT
>-|14|TRBJ1-5|-|TRBV7-2
CASSLKGGNQPQHF
TGTGCCAGCAGCTTAAAAGGGGGCAATCAGCCCCAGCATTTT
>-|15|TRBJ2-1|TRBD2|TRBV5-4
CASSRSGTSYNEQFF
TGTGCCAGCAGCCGGAGCGGGACCTCCTACAATGAGCAGTTCTTC
>-|15|TRBJ1-4|TRBD1|TRBV7-2
CASSVPGQGNEKLFF
TGTGCCAGCAGCGTCCCGGGACAGGGTAATGAAAAACTGTTTTTT
>-|11|TRBJ2-1|TRBD1|TRBV25-1
CASQPGTVLFF
TGTGCCAGCCAGCCCGGGACAGTTTTGTTCTTC
>-|15|TRBJ1-2|-|TRBV6-6
CASSEGFADNYGYTF
TGTGCCAGCAGCGAGGGCTTCGCCGATAACTATGGCTACACCTTC
>-|12|TRBJ2-1|-|TRBV15
CATSYRGYEQFF
TGTGCCACCAGCTACCGAGGGTATGAGCAGTTCTTC
>-|14|TRBJ2-1|TRBD2|TRBV28
CASPPSGVHNEQFF
TGTGCCAGCCCCCCTAGCGGGGTTCACAATGAGCAGTTCTTC
>-|18|TRBJ1-4|-|TRBV7-7
CASSYASSPERRNEKLFF
TGTGCTAGCAGCTACGCTTCCTCCCCTGAACGGCGGAATGAAAAACTGTTTTTT
>-|15|TRBJ2-7|-|TRBV19
CASSSDRPNSYEQYF
TGTGCCAGTAGCTCCGACAGGCCTAATTCCTACGAGCAGTACTTC
>-|15|TRBJ2-1|TRBD2|TRBV11-2
CASSLPGLGYNEQFF
TGTGCCAGCAGCTTGCCGGGACTAGGATACAATGAGCAGTTCTTC